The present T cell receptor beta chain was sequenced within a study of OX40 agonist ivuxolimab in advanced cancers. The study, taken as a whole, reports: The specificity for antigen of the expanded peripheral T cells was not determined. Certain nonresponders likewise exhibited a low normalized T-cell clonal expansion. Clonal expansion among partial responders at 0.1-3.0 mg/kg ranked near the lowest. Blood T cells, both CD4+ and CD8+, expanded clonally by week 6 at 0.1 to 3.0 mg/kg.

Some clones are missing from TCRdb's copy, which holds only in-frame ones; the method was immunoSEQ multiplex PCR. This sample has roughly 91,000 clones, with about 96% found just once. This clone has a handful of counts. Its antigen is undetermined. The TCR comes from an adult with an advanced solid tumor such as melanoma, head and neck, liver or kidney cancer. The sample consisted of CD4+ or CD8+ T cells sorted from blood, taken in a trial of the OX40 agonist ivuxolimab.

The CDR3: CASSSPGGEEAFF. The DNA of the CDR3 is TGTGCCAGCAGCTCCCCCGGAGGCGAGGAAGCTTTCTTT. V gene TRBV5-4 combines with J gene TRBJ1-1; D remains ambiguous. V lost 3 bases, J lost 8 bases, and 14 bases lay in between. The V gene's germline CDR1 is SGHNT and CDR2 YYREEE (reference sequence). The CDR3 runs to 13 residues.